These 28 T cell receptor beta chains were sequenced from one sample in a study of monozygotic twins with inflammatory bowel disease. One entry per CDR3 protein, without DNA, is what TCRdb gives after re-calling the 5' RACE reads. The table counts 350,000 to 500,000 distinct CDR3 sequences; 2% to 3% lies in the top ten. The sequencing input was blood. These receptors all come from a human donor with ulcerative colitis or Crohn's disease, or a healthy co-twin of an affected twin (not recorded which).

The chain is built from TRBV5-1 and TRBJ2-7. CDR3 length equals 12 residues. The germline CDR1 and CDR2 sequences are SGHRS and YFSETQ. The CDR3 region is CASSSDAEEQYF.

The chain couples TRBV19 to TRBJ1-4. Per germline, CDR1 LNHDA and CDR2 SQIVND (reference sequence). The CDR3 has 14 residues. The CDR3 is CASSIWRGREKLFF. The full variable domain, in which reference TRBV19 and TRBJ1-4 provide the parts outside the CDR3, is DGGITQSPKYLFRKEGQNVTLSCEQNLNHDAMYWYRQDPGQGLRLIYYSQIVNDFQKGDIAEGYSVSREKKESFPLTVTSAQKNPTAFYLCASSIWRGREKLFFGSGTQLSVL.

The rearrangement links TRBV4-2 to TRBJ1-5; the TCRdb call, TRBD1, lacks DNA for checking. This CDR3 is built from 17 residues. Germline CDR1 LGHNA, CDR2 YNFKEQ. CDR3 amino acids: CASSQDGGQMVNQPQHF.

This chain connects TRBV19 to TRBJ2-1; TCRdb selects TRBD2, and the lack of DNA leaves this call unchecked. Germline CDR1 and CDR2: LNHDA and SQIVND (reference sequence). The CDR3 spans 16 residues. CDR3 amino acids: CASSILAGISYNEQFF.

V is TRBV7-3 and J is TRBJ2-3. Germline V CDR1 and CDR2: SGHTA, FQGTGA. This CDR3 is built from 12 residues. The CDR3 region is CASSFWSDTQYF.

This chain joins TRBV6-1 and TRBJ1-2. Germline-derived CDR1 and CDR2 are MNHNS and SASEGT. This CDR3 is built from 12 residues. The CDR3 region is CASNELGNGYTF.

The chain carries TRBV28 and TRBJ2-7; TCRdb names TRBD1, which stays unverified in the absence of DNA. The germline CDR1 and CDR2 sequences are MDHEN and SYDVKM. This CDR3 is 14 amino acids long. This CDR3 reads CASSYGAIPYEQYF.

The chain recombines TRBV19 with TRBJ2-7; TCRdb reports TRBD1, a call that lacks DNA to check it against. Per the germline V gene, CDR1 is LNHDA and CDR2 is SQIVND (reference sequence). This CDR3 has 15 residues. The CDR3 loop is CASSSLQDYSYEQYF.

V gene TRBV29-1 combines with J gene TRBJ2-2; TCRdb's D gene call, TRBD1, goes unchecked for lack of DNA. The CDR3 is 14 residues long. Germline V gene sequence: CDR1 SQVTM, CDR2 ANQGSEA. Here the CDR3 reads CSATGTDNTGELFF.

This chain connects TRBV20-1 to TRBJ1-5; TCRdb selects TRBD1, and the lack of DNA leaves this call unchecked. Germline V gene sequence: CDR1 DFQATT, CDR2 SNEGSKA (reference sequence). The CDR3 length is 18 residues. The CDR3 is CSAPPAGQFGGFGQPQHF.

CDR3: CASSMGDPSTDTQYF. V is TRBV19 and J is TRBJ2-3; the TCRdb D gene call, TRBD1, has no DNA to confirm it. Germline CDR1 reads LNHDA; CDR2 reads SQIVND (reference sequence). The CDR3 is 15 residues long. Supplemented by reference TRBV19 and TRBJ2-3, the full variable domain reads DGGITQSPKYLFRKEGQNVTLSCEQNLNHDAMYWYRQDPGQGLRLIYYSQIVNDFQKGDIAEGYSVSREKKESFPLTVTSAQKNPTAFYLCASSMGDPSTDTQYFGPGTRLTVL.

The chain carries TRBV4-2 and TRBJ1-3; the TCRdb call, TRBD1, lacks DNA for checking. The CDR3 contains 17 residues. The germline V gene has CDR1 LGHNA and CDR2 YNFKEQ. CDR3 sequence: CASSQDPGTGRPNTIYF.

The rearrangement joins TRBV19 to TRBJ2-2; TCRdb returns TRBD1, unconfirmable since there is no DNA. The CDR3 is 15 residues long. The germline gives CDR1 LNHDA, CDR2 SQIVND (reference sequence). The CDR3 spells CASTLGTVNTGELFF. Full variable domain (outside the CDR3, taken from reference TRBV19 and TRBJ2-2): DGGITQSPKYLFRKEGQNVTLSCEQNLNHDAMYWYRQDPGQGLRLIYYSQIVNDFQKGDIAEGYSVSREKKESFPLTVTSAQKNPTAFYLCASTLGTVNTGELFFGEGSRLTVL.

V is TRBV4-2 and J is TRBJ2-2; the TRBD1 assignment by TCRdb is unverifiable without DNA. CDR1 is LGHNA and CDR2 is YNFKEQ in the germline V gene. The CDR3 runs to 16 residues. The CDR3 sequence is CASSQRPGIDTGELFF.

The chain is built from TRBV29-1 and TRBJ2-4; lacking DNA, the TRBD1 call made by TCRdb goes unchecked. Germline assignment: CDR1 SQVTM and CDR2 ANQGSEA. This CDR3 is built from 15 residues. CDR3 protein: CSVVGQHQAKNIQYF. Full variable domain (rest looked up from reference TRBV29-1 and TRBJ2-4): SAVISQKPSRDICQRGTSLTIQCQVDSQVTMMFWYRQQPGQSLTLIATANQGSEATYESGFVIDKFPISRPNLTFSTLTVSNMSPEDSSIYLCSVVGQHQAKNIQYFGAGTRLSVL.

The genes are TRBV5-6 and TRBJ2-1. Per the germline V gene, CDR1 is SGHDT and CDR2 is YYEEEE. The CDR3 sequence is 11 residues long. This CDR3 reads CASSQNSEQFF. The full variable domain, its missing parts supplied by reference TRBV5-6 and TRBJ2-1, is DAGVTQSPTHLIKTRGQQVTLRCSPKSGHDTVSWYQQALGQGPQFIFQYYEEEERQRGNFPDRFSGHQFPNYSSELNVNALLLGDSALYLCASSQNSEQFFGPGTRLTVL.

The chain links TRBV20-1 to TRBJ2-5. CDR3 length equals 12 residues. Germline V gene sequence: CDR1 DFQATT, CDR2 SNEGSKA (reference sequence). CDR3 amino acids: CSAPRLFETQYF.

J is TRBJ1-1 and V is TRBV19. This CDR3 region has 14 residues. Germline CDR1 reads LNHDA; CDR2 reads SQIVND (reference sequence). CDR3 loop: CASSLLGGGTEAFF.

The chain is built from TRBV12-5 and TRBJ2-3; TCRdb names TRBD2, which stays unverified in the absence of DNA. The CDR3 length is 16 residues. Germline CDR1 is LGHNT and CDR2 is FRNRAP. The CDR3 protein is CASGAGLAGGTDTQYF.

This chain joins TRBV4-3 and TRBJ2-5. Germline assignment: CDR1 LGHNA and CDR2 YSLEER. This CDR3 is 13 amino acids long. The CDR3: CASSQDHHGTQYF.

This chain joins TRBV28 and TRBJ2-2. The CDR3 runs 12 residues. Germline loops: CDR1 MDHEN, CDR2 SYDVKM. This CDR3 is CASGLNTGELFF.

The chain uses TRBV10-3 and TRBJ1-6; TCRdb names TRBD1, which stays unverified in the absence of DNA. The CDR3 has 13 residues. Per germline, CDR1 ENHRY and CDR2 SYGVKD. The CDR3 loop is CAISGDRVSPLHF.

The chain is built from TRBV7-2 and TRBJ2-1; TCRdb's assignment of TRBD1 cannot be checked, as there is no DNA. Germline V gives CDR1 SGHTA, CDR2 FQGNSA. The CDR3 sequence is 17 residues long. CDR3 region: CASSWGFGSDSYNEQFF. The whole variable domain, remainder taken from reference TRBV7-2 and TRBJ2-1, is GAGVSQSPSNKVTEKGKDVELRCDPISGHTALYWYRQSLGQGLEFLIYFQGNSAPDKSGLPSDRFSAERTGGSVSTLTIQRTQQEDSAVYLCASSWGFGSDSYNEQFFGPGTRLTVL.

The rearrangement joins TRBV5-1 to TRBJ2-1; TCRdb designates TRBD1, a call that cannot be tested without DNA. The CDR3 runs 18 residues. The germline CDR1 and CDR2 sequences are SGHRS and YFSETQ. CDR3 region: CASSSWGLGVASDNEQFF. Supplemented by reference TRBV5-1 and TRBJ2-1, the full variable domain reads KAGVTQTPRYLIKTRGQQVTLSCSPISGHRSVSWYQQTPGQGLQFLFEYFSETQRNKGNFPGRFSGRQFSNSRSEMNVSTLELGDSALYLCASSSWGLGVASDNEQFFGPGTRLTVL.

This rearrangement joins TRBV4-2 to TRBJ2-2; TCRdb names TRBD1, which stays unverified in the absence of DNA. Germline CDR1 LGHNA, CDR2 YNFKEQ. This CDR3 is 15 amino acids long. CDR3 region: CASSQAGGSTGELFF.

The chain uses TRBV19 and TRBJ1-5; TCRdb designates TRBD1, a call that cannot be tested without DNA. The CDR3 loop spans 12 amino acids. Per germline, CDR1 LNHDA and CDR2 SQIVND (reference sequence). CDR3: CASSIRGQPQHF.

The rearrangement uses TRBV6-1 and TRBJ2-7; TCRdb outputs TRBD1, but without DNA this stays unchecked. This CDR3 contains 16 residues. Per germline, CDR1 MNHNS and CDR2 SASEGT. CDR3 residues: CASSLEGTGKINEQYF.

This chain links TRBV28 with TRBJ2-3; lacking DNA, the TRBD2 call made by TCRdb goes unchecked. The germline V gene encodes CDR1 MDHEN and CDR2 SYDVKM. The CDR3 consists of 18 residues. CDR3 sequence reads: CASSSTPGREGGTDTQYF.